These T cell receptor beta chains were read from a single sample in a study of blood T cells in healthy people across ages. TCRdb fed the 5' RACE reads into MiXCR, producing one record per CDR3 protein. This sample has 650,000 to 1,000,000 distinct CDR3 sequences; about 34% occur once, and the top ten carry 10% to 15%. Sequencing was carried out using blood. Source of these receptors: a young man in good health. CDR3s include the opening cysteine and the closing phenylalanine or tryptophan. The D gene is left open where the match is weak. The listing skips clone size in some rows; elsewhere it reads once, few, many or a size class.

d_gene,abundance,j_gene,v_gene,CDR3aa,CDR3nt
TRBD1,.,TRBJ1-1,TRBV10-2,CASSEQGATEAFF,TGCGCCAGCAGTGAACAGGGGGCCACTGAAGCTTTCTTT
TRBD1,.,TRBJ2-1,TRBV6-2/TRBV6-3,CASSNRDRVRYEQFF,TGTGCCAGCAGTAACCGGGACAGGGTAAGGTATGAGCAGTTCTTC
.,few,TRBJ2-1,TRBV27,CASRTDGIFGLEQFF,TGTGCCAGCAGGACCGATGGGATCTTTGGGCTTGAGCAGTTCTTC
.,.,TRBJ2-7,TRBV20-1,CSASNAGSYEQYF,TGCAGTGCTAGTAATGCAGGAAGCTACGAGCAGTACTTC
.,many,TRBJ2-3,TRBV9,CASSPHSDTQYF,TGTGCCAGCAGCCCCCATTCAGATACGCAGTATTTT
.,.,TRBJ2-1,TRBV21-1,CASSKLPDEQFF,TGTGCCAGCAGCAAATTACCTGATGAGCAGTTCTTC
.,.,TRBJ2-2,TRBV20-1,CSARELPGELFF,TGCAGTGCTAGAGAATTGCCCGGGGAGCTGTTTTTT
.,.,TRBJ1-2,TRBV20-1,CSAGRREDATGGNGYTF,TGCAGTGCTGGTCGACGTGAGGATGCGACGGGGGGGAATGGCTACACCTTC
.,.,TRBJ2-7,TRBV28,CASSLVGSSHEQYF,TGTGCCAGCAGTTTGGTCGGGAGCTCCCACGAGCAGTACTTC
.,few,TRBJ1-4,TRBV2,CASSEDSELFF,TGTGCCAGCAGTGAAGACAGCGAACTGTTTTTT
.,few,TRBJ2-7,TRBV4-3,CASSLNPSGTNTYNEQYF,TGCGCCAGCAGCTTGAACCCCTCCGGGACCAACACCTACAATGAGCAGTACTTC
.,.,TRBJ1-1,TRBV7-9,CASSFGEITEAFF,TGTGCCAGCAGCTTCGGGGAGATCACTGAAGCTTTCTTT
TRBD2,many,TRBJ2-5,TRBV5-1,CASSSMTSAVLETQYF,TGCGCCAGCAGCTCCATGACTAGCGCCGTTTTAGAGACCCAGTACTTC
.,.,TRBJ2-7,TRBV28,CASSLYIGGGYEQYF,TGTGCCAGCAGTTTATACATCGGCGGAGGATACGAGCAGTACTTC
TRBD2,.,TRBJ2-7,TRBV2,CASSLSRTSGYEQYF,TGTGCCAGCAGCCTAAGTCGGACTAGCGGATACGAGCAGTACTTC